This passage covers 27 T cell receptor beta chains from one sample sequenced in a study of blood T cells in healthy people across ages. Alongside a J-beta primer mix, a sample-barcoded 5' primer served in a second PCR lasting roughly 7 to 11 cycles. TCRdb redid the calling of the 5' RACE reads with MiXCR, one entry per CDR3 protein. Of about 760,000 distinct CDR3 sequences listed, around 25% were seen once; the top ten hold under 10%. The same specimen was also included in a second study, on T cells of mothers and their children.

Specimen: blood. Source of these receptors: a boy younger than 18 in good health.

V gene TRBV24-1 combines with J gene TRBJ2-5; D could derive from TRBD1 or TRBD2 (6 bases each). Germline V gives CDR1 KGHDR, CDR2 SFDVKD. The CDR3 contains 15 residues. Trimming removed 3 bases at V and 4 bases at J, with 14 bases between. In nucleotides, the CDR3 is TGTGCCACCAGTGATGGGGGGCTAAGTCGAGAGACCCAGTACTTC. It translates to CATSDGGLSRETQYF.

This clonotype was detected a few times. This chain joins TRBV11-2 and TRBJ1-1, with no clear D. CDR1 is SGHAT, CDR2 FQNNGV, per germline. V was trimmed by 2 bases and J by 4 bases, leaving 5 bases between them. This CDR3 is built from 12 residues. The CDR3 coding sequence is TGTGCCAGCAGCTTATATTTCACTGAAGCTTTCTTT. This codes for CASSLYFTEAFF.

A few counts support this clonotype. The gene calls are TRBV6-2 or TRBV6-3 and TRBJ2-3; tentatively, D is TRBD2 (5 bases). The CDR3 runs to 15 residues. Trimming pared 0 bases from V and 6 bases from J, leaving 13 bases between. Germline loops: CDR1 MNHEY, CDR2 SVGEGT. CDR3 residues: CASSYSGRAPDTQYF. The CDR3 DNA reads TGTGCCAGCAGTTACTCGGGGAGAGCCCCGGATACGCAGTATTTT.

This rearrangement joins TRBV7-9 to TRBJ1-1, with D maybe TRBD1 (5 bases). Trimming left V 2 bases short and J 2 bases short, with 12 bases between. Germline loops: CDR1 SEHNR, CDR2 FQNEAQ (reference sequence). The CDR3 runs to 15 residues. The DNA of the CDR3 is TGTGCCAGCAGCTTATGGCAGGGAGGTAACACTGAAGCTTTCTTT. Its translation is CASSLWQGGNTEAFF.

This clonotype was recorded only once. The V call is TRBV7-9, the J call TRBJ1-2; no reliable D call. There are 12 residues in the CDR3. Germline V gene lookup returns CDR1 SEHNR and CDR2 FQNEAQ (reference sequence). V was clipped by 5 bases and J by 7 bases, with 11 bases between them. CDR3 sequence: CASSQGLFGYTF. The CDR3 coding sequence is TGTGCCAGCAGCCAAGGGTTGTTTGGCTACACCTTC.

This clonotype has a handful of counts. The chain employs TRBV6-2 or TRBV6-3 and TRBJ2-5; a weak D match, TRBD1 (6 bases). The J call could be wrong; TRBJ2-7 is a better fit for the DNA end. Germline CDR1 reads MNHEY; CDR2 reads SVGEGT. The CDR3 is 15 amino acids. CDR3 protein: CASSYARGQRYEQYF. The CDR3 nucleotides are TGTGCCAGCAGTTACGCGAGAGGACAGCGCTACGAGCAGTACTTC.

This clonotype was picked up a small number of times. V and J are TRBV2 and TRBJ2-7; 9 nucleotides agree with TRBD2. The CDR3 contains 13 residues. Per germline, CDR1 SNHLY and CDR2 FYNNEI. V lost 5 bases and J lost 7; bases outside the gene matches: 6. The CDR3 loop is CASSSGGSGEQYF. The CDR3 DNA follows: TGTGCCAGCAGTAGCGGGGGGTCTGGAGAGCAGTACTTC.

This clonotype was detected a few times. The chain has TRBV20-1 and TRBJ2-3, with D unresolved. This CDR3 spans 14 amino acids. V was cut by 1 base and J by 7 bases, with 15 bases left in between. CDR1 is DFQATT and CDR2 is SNEGSKA in the germline V gene (reference sequence). The CDR3 coding sequence is TGCAGTGCTAGAGCGGGCGGCCGAGGATATACGCAGTATTTT. Encoded protein: CSARAGGRGYTQYF.

There are a few counts of this clonotype. The chain has TRBV20-1 and TRBJ2-7; 8 bases align to TRBD2. The tail of the sequence fits TRBJ2-5 better, so the J call may be wrong. This CDR3 has 14 amino acids. Germline assignment: CDR1 DFQATT and CDR2 SNEGSKA (reference sequence). The CDR3 loop reads CSASTGTRGETQYF. Written as DNA, the CDR3 is TGCAGTGCAAGTACCGGGACTAGGGGGGAGACCCAGTACTTC.

This clonotype was seen more than once but under ten times. The rearrangement links TRBV28 to TRBJ2-4; D unclear. The CDR3 has 13 amino acids. The ends were cut back, 6 bases at V and 0 bases at J, with 6 bases in the middle. From germline, CDR1 is MDHEN and CDR2 SYDVKM. CDR3 DNA sequence: TGTGCCAGCAGAGAGGTAGCCAAAAACATTCAGTACTTC. Its protein product is CASREVAKNIQYF. The complete variable domain, with remaining parts taken from reference TRBV28 and TRBJ2-4, reads DVKVTQSSRYLVKRTGEKVFLECVQDMDHENMFWYRQDPGLGLRLIYFSYDVKMKEKGDIPEGYSVSREKKERFSLILESASTNQTSMYLCASREVAKNIQYFGAGTRLSVL.

In its sample, this clonotype was seen a few times. The chain combines TRBV7-9 with TRBJ1-1; D ambiguous. This CDR3 region has 13 residues. CDR1 is SEHNR, CDR2 FQNEAQ, per germline (reference sequence). With 7 bases removed from V and 1 base from J, the gap between germline ends came to 10 bases. CDR3 sequence (DNA): TGTGCCAGCACCAACACAGCGAACACTGAAGCTTTCTTT. Translating it yields CASTNTANTEAFF.

This clonotype has a handful of counts. V gene TRBV28 combines with J gene TRBJ2-5; 7 bases are a match to TRBD1. The DNA end is a closer match to TRBJ2-7, so the J assignment may be wrong. Germline V gene data show CDR1 as MDHEN and CDR2 as SYDVKM. The CDR3 extends over 15 amino acids. The CDR3 reads CASSPRQGLASEQYF. DNA for the CDR3: TGTGCCAGCAGTCCGAGACAGGGTCTGGCCTCCGAGCAGTACTTC.

The chain employs TRBV20-1 and TRBJ2-1; maybe TRBD2 (7 bases). Germline V gene sequence: CDR1 DFQATT, CDR2 SNEGSKA (reference sequence). Trimming cost V 5 bases and J 3 bases, with 17 bases left between them. The CDR3 extends over 15 amino acids. CDR3 DNA sequence: TGCAGTGCTCTCCCTGGAGGGGGGGTCTACAATGAGCAGTTCTTC. Protein product: CSALPGGGVYNEQFF.

The V gene is TRBV2, the J gene TRBJ2-4; 10 nucleotides agree with TRBD2. Germline lookup yields CDR1 SNHLY and CDR2 FYNNEI. The V gene end was trimmed by 3 bases and the J gene end by 0 bases; junction bases not matched to a gene: 8. This CDR3 is built from 18 residues. Here the CDR3 DNA reads TGTGCCAGCAGTGAGCGGGTAGCGGGGGGTCTAGCCAAAAACATTCAGTACTTC. This translates into CASSERVAGGLAKNIQYF.

This chain links TRBV28 with TRBJ2-7; D perhaps matches TRBD2 (6 bases). V lost 6 bases and J lost 2, with 11 bases in between. Germline assignment: CDR1 MDHEN and CDR2 SYDVKM. The CDR3 contains 13 residues. The CDR3 loop is CASRAGPTYEQYF. The CDR3 bases are TGTGCCAGCAGGGCGGGACCTACCTACGAGCAGTACTTC.

This clonotype has just a few counts. CDR3 amino acids: CARPLTGTGEGTQYF. CDR3 in DNA: TGTGCCAGACCCTTAACCGGGACAGGGGAGGGGACCCAGTACTTC. The V gene is TRBV21-1, the J gene TRBJ2-5; no check of the table's D call, TRBD1, against the DNA was made. TRBV21-1 is deemed a pseudogene. This CDR3 comprises 15 residues.

The genes are TRBV6-1 and TRBJ2-2; 9 positions agree with TRBD1. Germline V CDR1 and CDR2: MNHNS, SASEGT. The CDR3 consists of 17 residues. V lost 0 bases to trimming and J lost 1 base; unmatched junction nucleotides: 3. CDR3 protein: CASSEAWDRVNTGELFF. CDR3 sequence (DNA): TGTGCCAGCAGTGAAGCGTGGGACAGGGTGAACACCGGGGAGCTGTTTTTT.

For this clonotype: A single base separates this from a much larger clone, so it may be a read error. The chain links TRBV5-1 to TRBJ2-1; no definite D call. This CDR3 comprises 15 residues. V lost 4 bases and J lost 2, with 13 bases in between. Per the germline V gene, CDR1 is SGHRS and CDR2 is YFSETQ. The CDR3 here is CASSSNESPYNEQFF. The CDR3 DNA sequence: TGCGCCAGCAGCAGTAACGAGAGTCCCTACAATGAGCAGTTCTTC.

The V and J genes are TRBV10-1 and TRBJ2-5; TRBD1 is a possible D gene (6 bases). The J call may be faulty, since TRBJ2-7 better matches the DNA end. The CDR3 length is 15 residues. In germline, CDR1 is WNHNN, CDR2 SYGVQD (reference sequence). The CDR3 DNA reads TGCGCCAGCAGTGAAGTGGGACACCCATGGGACGAGCAGTACTTC. It translates to CASSEVGHPWDEQYF.

This sequence joins TRBV9 and TRBJ1-4; D unclear. Trimming pared 7 bases from V and 8 bases from J, leaving 18 bases between. Germline V lookup: CDR1 SGDLS, CDR2 YYNGEE. The length of the CDR3 is 14 residues. The CDR3 nucleotides read TGTGCCAGCGGAACGACGGAGGATGGCGAAAAACTGTTTTTT. Protein: CASGTTEDGEKLFF.

There are a few counts of this clonotype. This rearrangement joins TRBV29-1 to TRBJ2-3; TRBD1 matches 11 bases. Losses at the gene ends were 0 bases for V and 4 bases for J; bases not matched to a gene: 6. CDR1 and CDR2 from the germline V gene are SQVTM and ANQGSEA. The CDR3 is 16 residues long. CDR3 residues: CSVEDGGQGAADTQYF. The CDR3 DNA sequence: TGCAGCGTTGAAGATGGCGGACAGGGGGCAGCAGATACGCAGTATTTT.

Of note for this clonotype: This may stem from a read error, because a much larger clone lies one nucleotide away. The chain links TRBV12-3 or TRBV12-4 to TRBJ2-2; a weak D match, TRBD1 (5 bases). Trimming removed 7 bases from V and 4 bases from J, with 13 bases in between. The CDR3 consists of 14 residues. CDR3: CASKPRQSTGELFF. DNA for the CDR3: TGTGCCAGCAAACCGCGACAGTCCACCGGGGAGCTGTTTTTT.

The rearrangement links TRBV7-3 to TRBJ1-1, with a tentative D call TRBD1 (6 bases). This CDR3 has 13 amino acids. Germline CDR1 reads SGHTA; CDR2 reads FQGTGA. Trimming took off 5 bases at V and 3 bases at J, with 10 bases between the two ends. The CDR3 protein is CASSKGGDTEAFF. The CDR3 nucleotides are TGTGCCAGCAGCAAAGGGGGAGACACTGAAGCTTTCTTT.

V and J are TRBV9 and TRBJ2-2, with 10 bases that match TRBD1. This CDR3 has 16 amino acids. Looked up from germline, CDR1 is SGDLS and CDR2 is YYNGEE. The ends lost 2 bases at V and 6 bases at J; junction bases unmatched: 7. CDR3 bases: TGTGCCAGCAGCGTGCGGGACAGGGGAGGCGCCGGGGAGCTGTTTTTT. This encodes CASSVRDRGGAGELFF.

The chain uses TRBV11-2 and TRBJ1-1, with a tentative D call TRBD1 (5 bases). The CDR3 length is 16 residues. CDR1 is SGHAT, CDR2 FQNNGV, per germline. Between the trimmed V and J ends, which lost 1 base and 2 bases, there was a span of 14 bases. CDR3 coding DNA: TGTGCCAGCAGCTTAGGAGGAAGGGGACTTAACACTGAAGCTTTCTTT. Translation: CASSLGGRGLNTEAFF. The full variable domain, in which reference TRBV11-2 and TRBJ1-1 provide the parts outside the CDR3, is EAGVAQSPRYKIIEKRQSVAFWCNPISGHATLYWYQQILGQGPKLLIQFQNNGVVDDSQLPKDRFSAERLKGVDSTLKIQPAKLEDSAVYLCASSLGGRGLNTEAFFGQGTRLTVV.

The V call is TRBV4-3, the J call TRBJ2-5; D may correspond to TRBD1 or TRBD2 (5 bases each). Germline CDR1 is LGHNA and CDR2 is YSLEER. The CDR3 has 17 residues. V was cut by 4 bases and J by 2 bases, with 20 bases left in between. This CDR3 is CASSPSIDYWGQETQYF. The CDR3 DNA sequence: TGCGCCAGCAGCCCTTCGATAGATTATTGGGGGCAAGAGACCCAGTACTTC.

This chain uses TRBV20-1 with TRBJ1-2; TRBD1 matches at 7 bases. Germline V lookup: CDR1 DFQATT, CDR2 SNEGSKA (reference sequence). There are 15 residues in the CDR3. V gave up 0 bases and J gave up 2 bases; unmatched junction bases: 6. As DNA, the CDR3 is TGCAGTGCTAGAGATCTACAGGGGAGAAACTATGGCTACACCTTC. The encoded protein is CSARDLQGRNYGYTF.